One sample yielded the 4 T cell receptor beta chains listed below, sequenced in a study of T cell responses to AZD1222 COVID-19 vaccine. Method: immunoSEQ multiplex PCR; TCRdb's copy keeps in-frame clones and lacks some. The sample consists of about 140,000 clones, more than 70% of them appearing once. The material was peripheral blood, obtained 28 days after the second AZD1222 dose. These receptors were obtained from an adult who received the AZD1222 COVID-19 vaccine.

This chain links TRBV19 with TRBJ1-2; 10 bases match TRBD1. Unmatched junction bases numbered 13, after V lost 5 bases and J lost 4 bases. From germline, CDR1 is LNHDA and CDR2 SQIVND (reference sequence). The CDR3 has 17 amino acids. The CDR3 sequence: CASSFSTGGGKAYGYTF. Here the CDR3 DNA reads TGTGCCAGTAGTTTTTCGACAGGGGGCGGGAAGGCCTATGGCTACACCTTC.

This clone was seen only once. Here the CDR3 reads CSVEGLGTDTQYF. In DNA form, the CDR3 reads TGCAGCGTTGAAGGGCTTGGCACAGATACGCAGTATTTT. The chain combines TRBV29-1 with TRBJ2-3, with D unresolved. Between the trimmed V and J ends, which lost 1 base and 1 base, there was a span of 6 bases. In germline, CDR1 is SQVTM, CDR2 ANQGSEA. The length of the CDR3 is 13 residues.

The chain combines TRBV7-3 with TRBJ1-1; tentatively, D is TRBD1 (5 bases). The germline V and J ends were trimmed by 5 bases and 4 bases, with 14 bases remaining between them. CDR1 SGHTA and CDR2 FQGTGA come from the germline V gene. The CDR3 has 14 residues. The CDR3 DNA is TGTGCCAGCAGCCCCGGGGGTGGGACCACTGAAGCTTTCTTT. This gives the protein CASSPGGGTTEAFF.

The V call is TRBV2, the J call TRBJ2-3, with unresolved D. This CDR3 has 16 amino acids. CDR1 and CDR2 (germline): SNHLY, FYNNEI. Trimming stripped 5 bases from V and 5 bases from J, with 20 bases between. CDR3 sequence: CASSMNGGLKGDTQYF. The CDR3 DNA reads TGTGCCAGCAGTATGAACGGTGGGCTAAAGGGAGATACGCAGTATTTT.